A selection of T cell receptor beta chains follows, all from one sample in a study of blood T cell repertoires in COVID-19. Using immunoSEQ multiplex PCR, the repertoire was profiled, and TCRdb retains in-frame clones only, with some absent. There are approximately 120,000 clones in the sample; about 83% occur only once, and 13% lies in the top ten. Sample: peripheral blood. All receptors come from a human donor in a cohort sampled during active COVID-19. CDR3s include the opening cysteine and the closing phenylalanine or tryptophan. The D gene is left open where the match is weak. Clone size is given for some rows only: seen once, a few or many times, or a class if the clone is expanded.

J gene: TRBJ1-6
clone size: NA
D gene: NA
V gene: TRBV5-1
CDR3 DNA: TGCGCCAGCAGCTTGGATGGCAGCTCCTATAATTCACCCCTCCACTTT
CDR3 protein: CASSLDGSSYNSPLHF

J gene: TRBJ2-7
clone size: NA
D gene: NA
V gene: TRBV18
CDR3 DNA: TGTGCCAGCTCACCACCGTCTTCTTACGAGCAGTACTTC
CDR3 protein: CASSPPSSYEQYF

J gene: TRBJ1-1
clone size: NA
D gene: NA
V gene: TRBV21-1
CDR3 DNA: TGTGCCAGCATAGGTTCCCGGCGACATAAGAACACTGAAGCTTTCTTT
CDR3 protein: CASIGSRRHKNTEAFF

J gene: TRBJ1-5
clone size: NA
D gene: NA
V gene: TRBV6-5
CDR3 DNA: TGTGCCAGCAGTTACTCCTTCACAGGATTAAATCAGCCCCAGCATTTT
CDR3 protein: CASSYSFTGLNQPQHF

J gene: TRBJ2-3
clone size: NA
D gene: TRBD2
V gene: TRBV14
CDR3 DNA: TGTGCCAGCAGCCAAGCAGGGACTAGCGGGGTGGGTACGCAGTATTTT
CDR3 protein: CASSQAGTSGVGTQYF

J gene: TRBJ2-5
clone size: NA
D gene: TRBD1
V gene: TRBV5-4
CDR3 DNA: TGTGCCAGCAGCCCCACCCTGGGGACAGAAGAGACCCAGTACTTC
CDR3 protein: CASSPTLGTEETQYF

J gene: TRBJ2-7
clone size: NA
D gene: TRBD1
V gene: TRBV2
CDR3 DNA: TGTTCGAGGAGGAGGACAGGGGCCGAAGAGCAGTACTTC
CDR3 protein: CSRRRTGAEEQYF

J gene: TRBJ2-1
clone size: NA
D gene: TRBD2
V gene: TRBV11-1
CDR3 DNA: TGTGCCAGCAGCCTCCGACTAGCGGTGTCCTACAATGAGCAGTTCTTC
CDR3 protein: CASSLRLAVSYNEQFF

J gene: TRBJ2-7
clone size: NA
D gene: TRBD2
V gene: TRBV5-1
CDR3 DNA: TGCGCCAGCAGCTTCGAAAGCGGGGGCCCCACCTACGAGCAGTACTTC
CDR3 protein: CASSFESGGPTYEQYF

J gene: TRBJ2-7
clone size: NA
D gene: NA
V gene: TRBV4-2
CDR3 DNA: TGTGCCAGCAGCCAAGAACTACAGGGAATGGGCGAGCAGTACTTC
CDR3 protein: CASSQELQGMGEQYF

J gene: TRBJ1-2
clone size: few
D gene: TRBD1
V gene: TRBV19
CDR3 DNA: TGTGCCAGTAGTACGTATCCGGGACAGGAAAACTATGGCTACACCTTC
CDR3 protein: CASSTYPGQENYGYTF

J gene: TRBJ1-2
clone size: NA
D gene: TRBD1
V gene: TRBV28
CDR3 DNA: TGTGCCGAAAAGCCACAGGGGGCGCGAGGCTACACCTTC
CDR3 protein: CAEKPQGARGYTF

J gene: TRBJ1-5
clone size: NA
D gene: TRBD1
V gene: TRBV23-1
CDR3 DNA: TGCGCCAGCAGGAATGACAGGGGCAATCAGCCCCAGCATTTT
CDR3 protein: CASRNDRGNQPQHF

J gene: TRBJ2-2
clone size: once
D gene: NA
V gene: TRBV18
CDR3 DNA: TGTGCCAGCTCACCTGAGGGGGCGAACACCGGGGAGCTGTTTTTT
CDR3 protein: CASSPEGANTGELFF

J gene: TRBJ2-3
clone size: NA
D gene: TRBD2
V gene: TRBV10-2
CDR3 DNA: TGCGCCAGCAGACTAGCGGGGGAGCGGGATACGCAGTATTTT
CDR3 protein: CASRLAGERDTQYF

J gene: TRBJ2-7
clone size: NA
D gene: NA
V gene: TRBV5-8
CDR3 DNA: TGTGCCAGCAGCAGGCAACAGGGTGGGGAGCAGTACTTC
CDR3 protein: CASSRQQGGEQYF

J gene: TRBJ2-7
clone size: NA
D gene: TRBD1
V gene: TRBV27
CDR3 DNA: TGTGCCAGCAGCACTTGGACAGGGGGGCTTTACGAGCAGTACTTC
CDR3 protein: CASSTWTGGLYEQYF

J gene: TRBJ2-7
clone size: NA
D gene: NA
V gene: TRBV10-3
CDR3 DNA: TGTGCCATCAGTGCGCTCCAGGAGGACTACGAGCAGTACTTC
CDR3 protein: CAISALQEDYEQYF

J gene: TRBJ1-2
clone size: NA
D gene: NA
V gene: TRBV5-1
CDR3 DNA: TGCGCCAGCAGCTTAAACCGGGACACAGCTAACTATGGCTACACCTTC
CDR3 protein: CASSLNRDTANYGYTF

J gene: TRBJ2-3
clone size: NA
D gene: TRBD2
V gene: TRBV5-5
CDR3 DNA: TGTGCCAGCAGCGAAGGACTAGCGGGGGGCGTAGCAGATACGCAGTATTTT
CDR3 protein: CASSEGLAGGVADTQYF

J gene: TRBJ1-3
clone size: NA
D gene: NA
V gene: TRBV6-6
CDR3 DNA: TGTGCCAGCAGTTACTTACTTTACTCTGGAAACACCATATATTTT
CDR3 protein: CASSYLLYSGNTIYF

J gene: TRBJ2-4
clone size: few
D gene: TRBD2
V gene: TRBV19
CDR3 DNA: TGTGCCAGTAGTATACCTAGCGGGGGGGCCGGGAACATTCAGTACTTC
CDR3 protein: CASSIPSGGAGNIQYF

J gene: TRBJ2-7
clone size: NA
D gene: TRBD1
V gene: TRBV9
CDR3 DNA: TGTGCCAGCAGCCCGGACAGGGGGTACGAGCAGTACTTC
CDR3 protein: CASSPDRGYEQYF

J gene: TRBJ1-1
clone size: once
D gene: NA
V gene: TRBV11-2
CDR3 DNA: TGTGCCAGCAGCTTAGCTGACAGGAGGCAAGCTTTCTTT
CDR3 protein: CASSLADRRQAFF

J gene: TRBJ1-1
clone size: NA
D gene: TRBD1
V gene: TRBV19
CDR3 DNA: TGTGCCAGTAGTATTAACGTGGGGACAGGGGGCGAGATCACTGAAGCTTTCTTT
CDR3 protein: CASSINVGTGGEITEAFF

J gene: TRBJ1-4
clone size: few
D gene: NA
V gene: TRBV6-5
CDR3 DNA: TGTGCCAGCATTGTGGGTCCCAGAGGTGAAAAACTGTTTTTT
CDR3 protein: CASIVGPRGEKLFF

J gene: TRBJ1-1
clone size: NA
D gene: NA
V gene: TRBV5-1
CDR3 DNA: TGCGCCAGCAGCTTCTCGGGGGAGTCCACTGAAGCTTTCTTT
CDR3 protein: CASSFSGESTEAFF

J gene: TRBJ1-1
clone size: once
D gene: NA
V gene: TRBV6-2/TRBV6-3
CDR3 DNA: TGTGCCAGCAGTTACTCTGCGGGGGGAGAAGCTTTCTTT
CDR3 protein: CASSYSAGGEAFF

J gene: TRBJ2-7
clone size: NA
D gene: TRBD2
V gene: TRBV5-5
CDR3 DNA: TGTGCCAGTCTCATTAGCGGGGGGGACTACGAGCAGTACTTC
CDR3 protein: CASLISGGDYEQYF

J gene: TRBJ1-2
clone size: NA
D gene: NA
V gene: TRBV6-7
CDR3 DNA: TGTGCCAGCAGTTCAGACAAGAACTATGGCTACACCTTC
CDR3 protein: CASSSDKNYGYTF

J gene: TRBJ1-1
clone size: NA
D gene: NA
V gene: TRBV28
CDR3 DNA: TGTGCCAGCAAGGAAATAGGACAGAACACTGAAGCTTTCTTT
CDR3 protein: CASKEIGQNTEAFF

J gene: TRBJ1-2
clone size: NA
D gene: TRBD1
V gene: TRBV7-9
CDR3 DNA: TGTGCCAGCAGCCCAGGGGGGACGCTCCTCCACACCTTC
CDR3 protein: CASSPGGTLLHTF

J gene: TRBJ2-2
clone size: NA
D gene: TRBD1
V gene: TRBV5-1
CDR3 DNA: TGCGCCAGCAGCCCAGGGACAGGGAAAACCGGGGAGCTGTTTTTT
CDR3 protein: CASSPGTGKTGELFF

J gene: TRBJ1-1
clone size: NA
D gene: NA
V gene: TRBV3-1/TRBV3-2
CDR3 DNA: TGTGCCAGCAGAAACCGACTGGGAGTACGGGAGAACACTGAAGCTTTCTTT
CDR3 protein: CASRNRLGVRENTEAFF

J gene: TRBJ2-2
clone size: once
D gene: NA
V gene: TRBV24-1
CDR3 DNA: TGTGCCACCAGTGCCAGCGCATCCACCGGGGAGCTGTTTTTT
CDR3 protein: CATSASASTGELFF

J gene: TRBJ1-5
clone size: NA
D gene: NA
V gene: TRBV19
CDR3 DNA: TGTGCCACCACGGACGGGAAGTATAGCAATCAGCCCCAGCATTTT
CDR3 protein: CATTDGKYSNQPQHF

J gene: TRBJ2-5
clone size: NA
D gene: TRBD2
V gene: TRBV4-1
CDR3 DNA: TGCGCCAGCAGCCAAGAGGTCAGAAGCGGGGGACTCCAAGAGACCCAGTACTTC
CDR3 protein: CASSQEVRSGGLQETQYF

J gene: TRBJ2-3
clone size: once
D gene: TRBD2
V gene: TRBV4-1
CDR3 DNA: TGCGCCAGCAGCCACACTAGCGGGGGGGCAAGGGATACGCAGTATTTT
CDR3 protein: CASSHTSGGARDTQYF

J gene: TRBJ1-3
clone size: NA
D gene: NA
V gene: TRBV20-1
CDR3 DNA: TGCAGTGCTTACACTGGAAACACCATATATTTT
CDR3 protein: CSAYTGNTIYF

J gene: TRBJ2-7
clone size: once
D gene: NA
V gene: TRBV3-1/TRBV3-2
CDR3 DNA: TGTGCCAGCAGCCCTCAATCGGGTCCCATCCTCTACGAGCAGTACTTC
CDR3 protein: CASSPQSGPILYEQYF

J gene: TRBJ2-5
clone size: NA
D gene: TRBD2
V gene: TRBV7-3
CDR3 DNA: TGTGCCAGCAGCTTAGGGACTAGCGGGGAAGAGACCCAGTACTTC
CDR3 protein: CASSLGTSGEETQYF

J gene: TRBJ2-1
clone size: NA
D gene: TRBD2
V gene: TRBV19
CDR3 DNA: TGTGCCAGTAGTATAGGGACTAGCGGGGGCAAAGGGGAGCAGTTCTTC
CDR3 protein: CASSIGTSGGKGEQFF

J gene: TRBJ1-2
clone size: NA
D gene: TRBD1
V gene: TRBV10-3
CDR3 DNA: TGTGCCATCAGCGCGACAGGGGGCTCTAGTAACTATGGCTACACCTTC
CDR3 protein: CAISATGGSSNYGYTF

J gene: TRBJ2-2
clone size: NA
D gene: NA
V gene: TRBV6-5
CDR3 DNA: TGTGCCAGCAGGGCCGCAGGGAACACCGGGGAGCTGTTTTTT
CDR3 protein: CASRAAGNTGELFF

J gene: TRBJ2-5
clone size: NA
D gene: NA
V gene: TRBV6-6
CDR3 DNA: TGTGCCAGCAGCTTCCACGGTTGGGGCGAAGAGACCCAGTACTTC
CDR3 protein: CASSFHGWGEETQYF

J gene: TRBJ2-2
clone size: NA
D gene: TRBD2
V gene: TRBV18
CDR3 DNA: TGTGCCAGCTCACCGATGGTAGCGGGGGGCTCGAACACCGGGGAGCTGTTTTTT
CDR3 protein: CASSPMVAGGSNTGELFF

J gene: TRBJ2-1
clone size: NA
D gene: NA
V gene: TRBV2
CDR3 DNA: TGTGCCAGCGGCGAATATAGGGAGTACAATGAGCAGTTCTTC
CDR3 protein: CASGEYREYNEQFF

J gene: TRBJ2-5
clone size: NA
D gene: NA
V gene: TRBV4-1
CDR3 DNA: TGCGCCAGCAGCCACCGGGACTCCCAAGAGACCCAGTACTTC
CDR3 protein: CASSHRDSQETQYF

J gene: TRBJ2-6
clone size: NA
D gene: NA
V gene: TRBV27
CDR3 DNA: TGTGCCAGCAGTTTGGAGGGGTTTGGGGCCAACGTCCTGACTTTC
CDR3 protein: CASSLEGFGANVLTF